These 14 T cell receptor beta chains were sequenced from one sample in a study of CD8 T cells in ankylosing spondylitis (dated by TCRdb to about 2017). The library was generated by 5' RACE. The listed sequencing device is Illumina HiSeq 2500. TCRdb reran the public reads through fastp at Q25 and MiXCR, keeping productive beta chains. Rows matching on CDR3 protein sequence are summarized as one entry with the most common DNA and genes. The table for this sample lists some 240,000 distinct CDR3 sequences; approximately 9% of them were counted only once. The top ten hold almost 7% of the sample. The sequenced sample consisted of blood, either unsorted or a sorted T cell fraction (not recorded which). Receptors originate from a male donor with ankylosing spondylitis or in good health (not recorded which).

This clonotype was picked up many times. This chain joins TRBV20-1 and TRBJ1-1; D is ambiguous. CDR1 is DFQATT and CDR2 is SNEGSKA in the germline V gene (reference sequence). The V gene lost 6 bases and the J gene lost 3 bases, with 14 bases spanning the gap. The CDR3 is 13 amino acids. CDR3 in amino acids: CSASAGFDTEAFF. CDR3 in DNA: TGCAGTGCAAGTGCGGGCTTCGACACTGAAGCTTTCTTT.

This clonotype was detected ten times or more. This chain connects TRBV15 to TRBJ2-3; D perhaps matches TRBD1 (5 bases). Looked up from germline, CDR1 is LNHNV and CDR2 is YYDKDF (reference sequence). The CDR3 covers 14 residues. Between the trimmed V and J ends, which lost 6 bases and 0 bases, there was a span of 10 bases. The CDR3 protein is CATSRGLSTDTQYF. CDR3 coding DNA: TGTGCCACCAGTAGGGGATTAAGCACAGATACGCAGTATTTT.

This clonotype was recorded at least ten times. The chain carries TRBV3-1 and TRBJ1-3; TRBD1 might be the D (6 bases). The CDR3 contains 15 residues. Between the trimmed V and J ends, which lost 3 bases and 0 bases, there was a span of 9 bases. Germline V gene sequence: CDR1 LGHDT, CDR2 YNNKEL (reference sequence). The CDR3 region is CASSQLRGSGNTIYF. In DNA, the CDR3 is TGTGCCAGCAGCCAGCTCAGGGGCTCTGGAAACACCATATATTTT.

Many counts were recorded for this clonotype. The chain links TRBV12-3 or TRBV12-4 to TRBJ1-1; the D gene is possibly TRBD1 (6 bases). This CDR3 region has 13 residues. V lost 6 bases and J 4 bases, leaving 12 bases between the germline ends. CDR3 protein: CASSLQGVTEAFF. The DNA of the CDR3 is TGTGCCAGCAGCCTACAGGGAGTCACTGAAGCTTTCTTT.

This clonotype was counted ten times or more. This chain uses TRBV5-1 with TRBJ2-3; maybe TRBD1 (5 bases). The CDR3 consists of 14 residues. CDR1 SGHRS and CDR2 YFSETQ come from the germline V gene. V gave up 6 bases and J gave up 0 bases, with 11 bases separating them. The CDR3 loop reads CASKGNLSTDTQYF. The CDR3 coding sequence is TGCGCCAGCAAGGGGAACCTTAGCACAGATACGCAGTATTTT.

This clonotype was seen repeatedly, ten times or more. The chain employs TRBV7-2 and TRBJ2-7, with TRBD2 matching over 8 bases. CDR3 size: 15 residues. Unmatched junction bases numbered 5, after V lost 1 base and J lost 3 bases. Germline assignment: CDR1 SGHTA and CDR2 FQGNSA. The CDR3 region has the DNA TGTGCCAGCAGCTTAGTAGTGAGCGGGAGCTACGAGCAGTACTTC. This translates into CASSLVVSGSYEQYF.

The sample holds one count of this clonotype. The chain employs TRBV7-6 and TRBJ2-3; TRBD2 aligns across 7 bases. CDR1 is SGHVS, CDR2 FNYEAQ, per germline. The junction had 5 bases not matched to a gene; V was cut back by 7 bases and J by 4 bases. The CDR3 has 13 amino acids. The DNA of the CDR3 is TGTGCCAGCAAAAGCGGGGACTCAGATACGCAGTATTTT. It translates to CASKSGDSDTQYF.

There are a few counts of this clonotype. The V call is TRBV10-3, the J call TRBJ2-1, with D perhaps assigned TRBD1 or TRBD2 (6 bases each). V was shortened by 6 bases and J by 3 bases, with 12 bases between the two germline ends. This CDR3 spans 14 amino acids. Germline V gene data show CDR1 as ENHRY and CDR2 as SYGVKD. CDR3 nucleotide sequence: TGTGCCATCAGGAGGGGGGAAAACTACAATGAGCAGTTCTTC. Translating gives CAIRRGENYNEQFF.

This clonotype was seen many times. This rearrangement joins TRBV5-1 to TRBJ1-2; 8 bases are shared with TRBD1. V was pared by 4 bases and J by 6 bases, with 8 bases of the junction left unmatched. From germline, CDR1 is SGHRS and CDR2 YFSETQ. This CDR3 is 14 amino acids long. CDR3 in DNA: TGCGCCAGCAGCCCGGACAGGGAAAAGGATGGCTACACCTTC. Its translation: CASSPDREKDGYTF.

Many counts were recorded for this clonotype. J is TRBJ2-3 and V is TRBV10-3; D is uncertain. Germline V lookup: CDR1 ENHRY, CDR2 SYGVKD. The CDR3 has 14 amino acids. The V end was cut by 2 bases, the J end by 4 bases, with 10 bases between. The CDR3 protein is CAISEPRAADTQYF. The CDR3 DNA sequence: TGTGCCATCAGTGAGCCTCGGGCCGCAGATACGCAGTATTTT.

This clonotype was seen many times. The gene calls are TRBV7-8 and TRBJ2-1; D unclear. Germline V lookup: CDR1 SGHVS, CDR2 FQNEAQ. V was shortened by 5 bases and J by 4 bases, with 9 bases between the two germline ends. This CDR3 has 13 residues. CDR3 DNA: TGTGCCAGCAGCCCTCCGCGTTACAATGAGCAGTTCTTC. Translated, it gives CASSPPRYNEQFF.

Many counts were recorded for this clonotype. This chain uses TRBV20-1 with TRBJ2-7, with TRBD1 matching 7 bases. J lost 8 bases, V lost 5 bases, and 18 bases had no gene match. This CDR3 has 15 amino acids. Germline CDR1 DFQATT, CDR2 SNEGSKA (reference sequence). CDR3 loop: CSAGPATGKKRKQYF. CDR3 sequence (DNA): TGCAGTGCTGGGCCCGCGACAGGGAAAAAAAGAAAGCAGTACTTC.

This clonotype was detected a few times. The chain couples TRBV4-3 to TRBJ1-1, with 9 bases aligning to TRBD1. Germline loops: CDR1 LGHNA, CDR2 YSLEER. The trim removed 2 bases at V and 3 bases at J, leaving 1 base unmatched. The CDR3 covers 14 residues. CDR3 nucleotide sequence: TGCGCCAGCAGCCAACGGACAGGGGACACTGAAGCTTTCTTT. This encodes CASSQRTGDTEAFF.

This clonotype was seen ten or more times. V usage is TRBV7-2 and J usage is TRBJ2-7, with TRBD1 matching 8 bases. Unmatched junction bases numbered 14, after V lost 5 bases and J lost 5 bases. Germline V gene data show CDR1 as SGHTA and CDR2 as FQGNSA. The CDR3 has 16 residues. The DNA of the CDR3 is TGTGCCAGCAGCCTAAGGCTTAGGACAGGGTTAGACGAGCAGTACTTC. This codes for CASSLRLRTGLDEQYF.